The 2 T cell receptor beta chains listed next were all sequenced from one sample in a study of Graves' ophthalmopathy and Graves' hyperthyroidism. TCR beta CDR3 regions were amplified from RNA transcripts. HTBI primers were employed in first-round RT-PCR, then a second-round multiplex PCR followed. TCRdb reprocessed the multiplex PCR reads with MiXCR, giving one entry per CDR3 protein. Of 650,000 to 900,000 distinct CDR3 sequences detected, approximately 40% appear once; the ten largest clones hold 40% to 55%. Sequencing was done on a sample of peripheral blood. The receptors derive from an adult man with Graves' ophthalmopathy.

This clonotype occurred many times. This chain joins TRBV29-1 and TRBJ1-5; D possibly corresponds to TRBD1 (5 bases). This CDR3 comprises 12 residues. Looked up from germline, CDR1 is SQVTM and CDR2 is ANQGSEA. V shed 3 bases and J shed 11 bases, with 14 bases lying between them. CDR3 nucleotide sequence: TGCAGCGTTGAGGTTGGGGCGGGTTCCCAGCATTTT. It specifies CSVEVGAGSQHF.

V is TRBV6-5 and J is TRBJ2-5; possibly TRBD1 or TRBD2 for D (7 bases each). Germline V CDR1 and CDR2: MNHEY, SVGAGI. The CDR3 consists of 17 residues. The V gene lost 1 base and the J gene lost 2 bases, with 17 bases spanning the gap. CDR3 sequence (DNA): TGTGCCAGCAGTTACTACGCGACAGGGAGGGGACAAGAGACCCAGTACTTC. Translating it yields CASSYYATGRGQETQYF.